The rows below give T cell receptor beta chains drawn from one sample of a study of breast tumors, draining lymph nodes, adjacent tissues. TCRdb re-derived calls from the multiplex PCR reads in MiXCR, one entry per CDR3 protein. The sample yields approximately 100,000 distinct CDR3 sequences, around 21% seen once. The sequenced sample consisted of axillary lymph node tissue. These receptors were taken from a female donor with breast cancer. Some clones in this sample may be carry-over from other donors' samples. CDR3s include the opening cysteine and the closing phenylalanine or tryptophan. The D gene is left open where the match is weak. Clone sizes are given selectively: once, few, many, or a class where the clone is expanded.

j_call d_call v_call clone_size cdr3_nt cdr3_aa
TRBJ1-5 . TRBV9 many TGTGCCAGCAGCGTAGGGGTGGGAGCCAATCAGCCCCAGCATTTT CASSVGVGANQPQHF
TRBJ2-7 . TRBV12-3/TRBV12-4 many TGTGCCAGCAGGGAAGGCTACGAGCAGTACTTC CASREGYEQYF
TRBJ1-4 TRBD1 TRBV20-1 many TGCAGTGCCACCTCGACAGGGGGCTCTGAAAAACTGTTTTTT CSATSTGGSEKLFF
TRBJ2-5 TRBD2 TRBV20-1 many TGCAGTGCTAGAACTCTAGCGGGACGTGAAGAGACCCAGTACTTC CSARTLAGREETQYF
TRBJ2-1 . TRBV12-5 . TGTGCTAGTGGTTTGGACAAAACAGCATGCAATGAGCAGCTCTTC CASGLDKTACNEQLF
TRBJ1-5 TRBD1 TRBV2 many TGTGCCAGCAGTGTGCAGGGGGGTCAGCCCCAGCATTTT CASSVQGGQPQHF
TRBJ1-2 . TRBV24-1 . TGTGCCACCAGTGATTCAACAGCAGACCCTCGGGATGGCGGCTACACCTTC CATSDSTADPRDGGYTF
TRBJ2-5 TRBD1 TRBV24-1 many TGTGCCACCAGTGATTTTGGGACAGGGGGTACAGGGACCCAGTACTTC CATSDFGTGGTGTQYF
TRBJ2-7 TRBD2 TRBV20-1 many TGCAGTGCTTCCCTAGCGGGAGGAAACTACGAGCAGTACTTC CSASLAGGNYEQYF
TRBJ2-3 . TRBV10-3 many TGTGCCATCAGTGAGATTGGATTCACAGATACGCAGTATTTT CAISEIGFTDTQYF
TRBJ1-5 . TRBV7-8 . TGTGCCAGCAGCAACAGAGGAAATCAGCCCCGGTATTTT CASSNRGNQPRYF
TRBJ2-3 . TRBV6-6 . TGTGCCAGCAGTGAACGGATCCAGGAAATTAGGATCACAGATACGCAGTATTTT CASSERIQEIRITDTQYF
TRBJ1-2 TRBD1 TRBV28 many TGTGCCAGCAGTTTAGACAGGGACGGCTACACCTTC CASSLDRDGYTF
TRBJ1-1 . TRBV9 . TGTGCCAGCAGCGTAGACCGCACTGGGACTGAAGCTTTCTTT CASSVDRTGTEAFF
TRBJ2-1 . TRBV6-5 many TGTGCCAGCAGGAAGCAGGAGCCTTGGGAGGAGCAGTTCTTC CASRKQEPWEEQFF
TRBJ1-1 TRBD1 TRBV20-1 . TGCAGTGCGCCGCAACAGGGGGCGCGGATCACTGAAGCTTTCTTT CSAPQQGARITEAFF
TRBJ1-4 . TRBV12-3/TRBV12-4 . TGTGCCAGCAGAGGGGCAGCAAATGAAAAACTGTTTTTT CASRGAANEKLFF
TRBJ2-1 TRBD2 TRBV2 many TGTGCCAGCAGTGGGACTAGAGCCTACAATGAGCAGTTCTTC CASSGTRAYNEQFF
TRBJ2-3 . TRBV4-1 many TGCGCCAGCAGCCTCAGTAGGGCTAGCACAGATACGCAGTATTTT CASSLSRASTDTQYF
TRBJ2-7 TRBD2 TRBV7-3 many TGTGCCAGCAGCCTTATTGCGGGAGGGCGCTACGAGCAGTACTTC CASSLIAGGRYEQYF
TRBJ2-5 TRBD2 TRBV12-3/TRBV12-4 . TGTGCCAGCAGTTTAACACATCAAGGCTGGGCTAGCGGGAGGGGCATGGAGTGGGAGACCCAGTCCTTC CASSLTHQGWASGRGMEWETQSF
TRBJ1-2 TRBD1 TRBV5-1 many TGCGCCAGCAGCTTCGGATACACAGGGGCCTATGGCTACACCTTC CASSFGYTGAYGYTF
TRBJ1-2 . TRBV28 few TGTGCCAGCAGTCTCGAGACCCCGATCTATGGCTACACCTTC CASSLETPIYGYTF
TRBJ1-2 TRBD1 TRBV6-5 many TGTGCCAGCAAGTCGACAGGGCTTAACTATGGCTACACCTTC CASKSTGLNYGYTF
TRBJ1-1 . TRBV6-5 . TGTGCCAGCAGTGACGGACGGAACACTGAAGCTTTCTTT CASSDGRNTEAFF
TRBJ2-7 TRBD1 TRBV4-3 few TGCGCCAGCAGCCCCGAGGGGGCGGACGAGCAGTACTTC CASSPEGADEQYF
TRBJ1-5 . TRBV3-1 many TGTGCCAGCAGTCGGGGGGGTAATCAGCCCCAGCATTTT CASSRGGNQPQHF
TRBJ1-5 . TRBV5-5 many TGTGCCAGCAGCTTGGCCGGAGGGTTCAATCAGCCCCAGCATTTT CASSLAGGFNQPQHF
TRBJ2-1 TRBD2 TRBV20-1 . TGCAGTGCCATCGGACTAGCGGGGAGCAATGAGCAGTTCTTC CSAIGLAGSNEQFF
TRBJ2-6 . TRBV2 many TGTGCCAGCAGTGAAGTACGTAGGGCCGGGGCCAACGTCCTGACTTTT CASSEVRRAGANVLTF
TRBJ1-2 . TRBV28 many TGTGCCAGCAGTCGACAGGACCGCTATGGCTACACCTTC CASSRQDRYGYTF
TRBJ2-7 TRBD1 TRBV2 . TGTGCCAGCATCCCGGGACAGGTCTACGAGCAGTACTTC CASIPGQVYEQYF
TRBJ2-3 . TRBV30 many TGTGCCTGGAGTGTATCGGGAGGCACAGATACGCAGTATTTT CAWSVSGGTDTQYF
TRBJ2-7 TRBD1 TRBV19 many TGTGCCAGTAGTCCGAAGACAGGGGTTTCCTACGAGCAGTACTTC CASSPKTGVSYEQYF
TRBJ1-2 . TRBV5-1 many TGCGCCAGCAGCTTGGAAGGGCTTGATGGCTACACCTTC CASSLEGLDGYTF
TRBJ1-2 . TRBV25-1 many TGTGCCAGCAGCCCGCCCGTCGGGGGGGCGAACTATGGCTACACCTTC CASSPPVGGANYGYTF
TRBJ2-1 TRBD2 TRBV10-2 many TGCGCCAGCAGTGATTACGCGGGACTAGCGGGAAGAGAGCAGTTCTTC CASSDYAGLAGREQFF
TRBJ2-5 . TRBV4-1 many TGCGCCAGCAGCCAAGATCTCGGAAACACCCAAGAGACCCAGTACTTC CASSQDLGNTQETQYF
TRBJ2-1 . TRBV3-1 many TGTGCCAGCAGCCAAGATCTAGTCAATGAGCAGTTCTTC CASSQDLVNEQFF
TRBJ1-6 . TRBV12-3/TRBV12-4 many TGTGCCAGCAGTCGCAACGGACAGACAAATTCACCCCTCCACTTT CASSRNGQTNSPLHF
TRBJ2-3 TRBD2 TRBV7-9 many TGTGCCAGCAGCTCTCTAGCGGGGAGAACAGCTAGCACAGATACGCAGTATTTT CASSSLAGRTASTDTQYF
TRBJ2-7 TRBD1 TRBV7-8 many TGTGCCAGCAGCATCGGGACAGCCGGGGAGCAGTACTTC CASSIGTAGEQYF
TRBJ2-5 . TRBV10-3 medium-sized TGTGCCATCAGTGATCCCCCGGAGGCAGTTCGGACCCAGTACTTC CAISDPPEAVRTQYF
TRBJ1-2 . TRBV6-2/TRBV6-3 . TGTGCCAGCAGTTACGTGAGGGAAGGGGGCTACACCTTC CASSYVREGGYTF
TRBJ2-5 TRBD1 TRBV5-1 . TGCGCCAGCAGCCCGAGACAGGGGGCCGTAGAGACCCAGTACTTC CASSPRQGAVETQYF
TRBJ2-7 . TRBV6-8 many TGTAACAGTTTCTCCTACGAGCAGTACTTC CNSFSYEQYF
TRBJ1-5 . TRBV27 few TGTGCCAGCTGGCAAACAGGGCCGGGCAATCAGCCCCAGCATTTT CASWQTGPGNQPQHF
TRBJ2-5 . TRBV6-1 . TGTGCCAGCAGTGGAAGCGGGCTGAGGCCTGGGGAGACCCAGTACTTC CASSGSGLRPGETQYF
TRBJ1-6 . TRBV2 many TGTGCCAGCAGTGAAGCGGCCCATAATTCACCCCTCCACTTT CASSEAAHNSPLHF
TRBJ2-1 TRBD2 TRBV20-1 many TGCAGTGCTAGAGCGGGAGCGGGAGGGCCACCCTACAATGAGCAGTTCTTC CSARAGAGGPPYNEQFF
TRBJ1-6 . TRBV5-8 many TGTGCCAGCAGCTCCGGTGGTGGGGGCACACGGAATTCACCCCTCCACTTT CASSSGGGGTRNSPLHF
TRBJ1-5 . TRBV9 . TGTGCCAGCAGCCAGGGACCGTATAGCAATCAGCCCCAGCATTTT CASSQGPYSNQPQHF
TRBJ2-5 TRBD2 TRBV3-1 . TGTGCCAGCAGCCAGCCATACAAGTGGGGACTAGGGGAAGGAGAGACCCAGTACTTC CASSQPYKWGLGEGETQYF
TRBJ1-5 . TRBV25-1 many TGTGCCAGCAGTGAAGCCGGGCATCAGCCCCAGCATTTT CASSEAGHQPQHF
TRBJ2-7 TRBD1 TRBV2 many TGTGCCAGCAGTGGCCGGGGACAGGGGGCGCTTGACATACCCTACGAGCAGTACTTC CASSGRGQGALDIPYEQYF
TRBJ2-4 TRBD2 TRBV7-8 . TGTGCCAGCAGCAACGGACTAGCGACCAAAAACATTCAGTACTTC CASSNGLATKNIQYF
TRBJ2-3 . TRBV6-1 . TGTGCCAGCAAGGACTACACAGATACGCAGTATTTT CASKDYTDTQYF
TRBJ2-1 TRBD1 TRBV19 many TGTGCCAGTAGTAACAGGGGGGCGGACCACAGCTGGGGGGATGAGCAGTTCTTC CASSNRGADHSWGDEQFF
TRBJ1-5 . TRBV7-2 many TGTGCCAGCAGCTTAGAGCGGGGCGGTCAGCCCCAGCATTTT CASSLERGGQPQHF